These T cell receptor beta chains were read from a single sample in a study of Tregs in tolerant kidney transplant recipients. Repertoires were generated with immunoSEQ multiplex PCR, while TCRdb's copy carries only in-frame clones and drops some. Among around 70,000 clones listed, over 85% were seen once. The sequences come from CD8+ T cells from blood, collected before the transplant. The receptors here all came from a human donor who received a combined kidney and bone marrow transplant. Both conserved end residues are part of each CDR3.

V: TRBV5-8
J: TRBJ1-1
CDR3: CASSFGNTEAFF

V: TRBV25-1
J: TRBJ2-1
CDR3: CATGGQGYNEQFF

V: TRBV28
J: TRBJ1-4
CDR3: CATHLAGVPNEKLFF

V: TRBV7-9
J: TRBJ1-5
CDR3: CASSFPGHNQPQHF

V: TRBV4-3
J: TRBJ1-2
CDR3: CASSQDEQGVYGYTF

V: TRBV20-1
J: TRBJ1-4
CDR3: CSASLDRELFF

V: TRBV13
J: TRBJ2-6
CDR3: CASSFERADSGANVLTF

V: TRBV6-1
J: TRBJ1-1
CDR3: CASRAGTTYPEAFF

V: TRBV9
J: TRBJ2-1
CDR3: CASSVAQFNEQFF

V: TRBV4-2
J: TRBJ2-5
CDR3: CASSQEVAGGRETQYF

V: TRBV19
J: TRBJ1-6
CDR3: CASSQGADNNSPLHF

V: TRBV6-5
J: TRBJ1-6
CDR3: CASSYGSPNSPLHF

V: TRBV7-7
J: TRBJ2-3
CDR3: CASSSGVASTDTQYF

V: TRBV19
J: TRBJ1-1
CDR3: CASSRTRDRGLVTEAFF

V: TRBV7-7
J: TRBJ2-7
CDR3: CASSLGRGDQYEQYF

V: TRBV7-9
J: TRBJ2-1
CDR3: CASSVPSGGASEQFF

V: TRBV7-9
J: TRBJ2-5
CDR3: CASTLSQETQYF

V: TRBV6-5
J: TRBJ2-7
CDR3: CASSRSGSSYEQYF

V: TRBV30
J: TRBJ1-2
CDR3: CAWDYLQGNLYGYTF

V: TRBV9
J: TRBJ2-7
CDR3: CASSYGTNYEQYF

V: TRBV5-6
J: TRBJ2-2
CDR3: CASTRQGAGELFF

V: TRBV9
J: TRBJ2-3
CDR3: CASSEASGRLDTQYF

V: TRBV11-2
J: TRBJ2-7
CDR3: CASSLGRGRYEQYF

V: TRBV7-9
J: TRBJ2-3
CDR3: CASSLARVTSGPTDTQYF